The clone carrying this TCR beta chain was counted at least ten times. Its target is unknown. This sample was taken from a study of neurological immune-mediated disorders. Study observations and caveats: The most TCR clonal expansion was seen in HTLV-1-associated myelopathy, and the least was seen in multiple sclerosis, which fell below healthy controls.

Every sequencing run produced over 160 million TCR-beta sequences, and the sequences from any one run covered 15-18 subjects. TCRdb passed the 5' RACE reads through MiXCR, listing each CDR3 protein once. This sample carries about 45,000 distinct CDR3 sequences, approximately 12% of them seen once, and the ten largest clones take roughly 10%. Time point reported: longitudinal time-point 3. The unsorted libraries originated from 2 million PBMCs kept at -80 C. Germline V gene data show CDR1 as ENHRY and CDR2 as SYGVKD. The CDR3 runs 14 residues. The V gene lost 10 bases and the J gene lost 0 bases, with 13 bases spanning the gap.

The specimen was PBMCs. The chain combines TRBV10-3 with TRBJ1-3; D is unresolved. This sequence originates from a man aged 25-45 years in good health. Here the CDR3 reads CATWTESSGNTIYF. In nucleotides, the CDR3 is TGTGCCACCTGGACGGAGAGCTCTGGAAACACCATATATTTT.